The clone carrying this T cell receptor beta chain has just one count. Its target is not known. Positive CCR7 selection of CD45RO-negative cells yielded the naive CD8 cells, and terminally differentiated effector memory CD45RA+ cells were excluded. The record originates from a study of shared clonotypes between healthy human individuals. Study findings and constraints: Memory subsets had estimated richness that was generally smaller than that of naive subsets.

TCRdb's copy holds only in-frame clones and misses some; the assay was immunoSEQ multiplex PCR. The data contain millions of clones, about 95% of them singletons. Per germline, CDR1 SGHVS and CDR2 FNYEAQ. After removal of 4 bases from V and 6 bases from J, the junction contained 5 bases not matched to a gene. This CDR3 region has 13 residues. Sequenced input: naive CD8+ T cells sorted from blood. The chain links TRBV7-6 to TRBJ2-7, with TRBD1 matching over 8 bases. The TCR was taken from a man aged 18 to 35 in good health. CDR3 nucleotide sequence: TGTGCCAGCAGCTGGGACAGGACTTCCGAGCAGTACTTC. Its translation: CASSWDRTSEQYF.